These T cell receptor beta chains were read from a single sample in a study of blood T cell repertoires in COVID-19. The protocol was immunoSEQ multiplex PCR, while the TCRdb copy is restricted to in-frame clones and leaves out a portion. The sample records 200,000 or so clones, approximately 88% being singletons. Sequencing input: PBMCs or T cells enriched from blood (not recorded which). All receptors come from a woman aged 40 to 55 with acute COVID-19. The CDR3 runs from the conserved cysteine through the conserved F or W. Each record gives: V gene, clone size, CDR3 length, D gene, J gene, CDR3 protein, CDR3 DNA. A D gene is named only where the DNA matches it firmly. Size is omitted from some rows. Given values are once, few, many or a class for expanded clones.

>TRBV18|-|15|TRBD1|TRBJ1-3
CASSQPGTGGNTIYF
TGTGCCAGCTCACAGCCCGGGACAGGGGGAAACACCATATATTTT
>TRBV5-1|-|16|TRBD2|TRBJ2-3
CASSLGGTSRVDTQYF
TGCGCCAGCAGCTTGGGGGGGACTAGCAGAGTAGATACGCAGTATTTT
>TRBV7-6|few|18|TRBD2|TRBJ2-2
CASSLGTSGGAGTGELFF
TGTGCCAGCAGCTTAGGAACTAGCGGGGGGGCCGGCACCGGGGAGCTGTTTTTT
>TRBV5-6|-|13|-|TRBJ1-2
CASSLDRIYGYTF
TGTGCCAGCAGCCTTGACAGGATCTATGGCTACACCTTC
>TRBV10-1|-|16|-|TRBJ2-3
CASSESTLAKRDTQYF
TGCGCCAGCAGTGAGTCGACACTAGCTAAAAGAGATACGCAGTATTTT
>TRBV12-3/TRBV12-4|-|12|-|TRBJ2-1
CASSHPYNEQFF
TGTGCCAGCAGTCATCCCTACAATGAGCAGTTCTTC
>TRBV30|-|17|TRBD1|TRBJ1-2
CAWRGGPGGKSNYGYTF
TGTGCCTGGAGGGGAGGCCCAGGGGGCAAGTCTAACTATGGCTACACCTTC
>TRBV6-6|-|13|-|TRBJ1-6
CASSSGLNSPLHF
TGTGCCAGCAGTTCAGGGTTAAACTCACCCCTCCACTTT
>TRBV3-1/TRBV3-2|-|16|-|TRBJ2-1
CASSPLGGVSYNEQFF
TGTGCCAGCAGCCCCCTGGGGGGAGTATCCTACAATGAGCAGTTCTTC
>TRBV5-4|-|13|-|TRBJ2-4
CASSPSGGNIQYF
TGTGCCAGCAGCCCGTCAGGAGGGAACATTCAGTACTTC
>TRBV4-3|-|16|TRBD2|TRBJ2-2
CASSQDPGGNTGELFF
TGCGCCAGCAGCCAAGATCCGGGGGGGAACACCGGGGAGCTGTTTTTT
>TRBV18|-|16|TRBD1|TRBJ1-1
CASSPFAGGGGTEAFF
TGTGCCAGCTCACCATTCGCAGGGGGCGGGGGCACTGAAGCTTTCTTT
>TRBV2|-|14|TRBD2|TRBJ2-1
CASSVGGRWDEQFF
TGTGCCAGCAGTGTTGGCGGGAGATGGGATGAGCAGTTCTTC
>TRBV24-1|-|16|TRBD2|TRBJ2-3
CATSDPLAGDRDTQYF
TGTGCCACCAGTGACCCTCTAGCGGGAGATCGGGATACGCAGTATTTT
>TRBV11-3|-|13|-|TRBJ1-1
CASSVDPGGEAFF
TGTGCCAGCAGCGTGGATCCGGGGGGTGAAGCTTTCTTT
>TRBV21-1|-|15|-|TRBJ1-2
CASSKERGQCYGYTF
TGTGCCAGCAGCAAAGAGAGGGGGCAGTGCTATGGCTACACCTTC
>TRBV9|-|15|TRBD1|TRBJ1-4
CASSAGGQGNEKLFF
TGTGCCAGCAGCGCGGGGGGACAGGGTAATGAAAAACTGTTTTTT
>TRBV5-1|-|14|TRBD1|TRBJ1-2
CASSGTGGGYGYTF
TGCGCCAGCAGCGGGACAGGGGGCGGATATGGCTACACCTTC
>TRBV5-1|-|15|TRBD1|TRBJ2-1
CASSGRTGSRSEQFF
TGCGCCAGCAGCGGCCGGACAGGGAGTCGCAGTGAGCAGTTCTTC
>TRBV30|-|13|-|TRBJ1-2
CARHLGRGRGYTF
TGTGCCCGGCACCTTGGGAGGGGCAGAGGCTACACCTTC
>TRBV6-6|-|11|-|TRBJ1-2
CASSTQFGYTF
TGTGCCAGCAGTACACAGTTTGGCTACACCTTC
>TRBV29-1|-|13|TRBD1|TRBJ1-1
CSAAGGPNTEAFF
TGCAGCGCCGCAGGGGGCCCGAACACTGAAGCTTTCTTT
>TRBV6-2/TRBV6-3|-|16|TRBD2|TRBJ2-1
CASSWLAGLSYNEQFF
TGTGCCAGCAGTTGGTTAGCGGGTCTATCCTACAATGAGCAGTTCTTC
>TRBV5-1|-|15|-|TRBJ2-1
CASSPLSGSYNEQFF
TGCGCCAGCAGCCCCTTATCGGGGTCCTACAATGAGCAGTTCTTC
>TRBV6-5|-|14|TRBD1|TRBJ1-2
CASSYTGQGQGYTF
TGTGCCAGCAGTTACACGGGACAGGGGCAAGGCTACACCTTC
>TRBV19|-|19|TRBD2|TRBJ2-3
CASSFGTSGRVGPTDTQYF
TGTGCCAGTAGCTTCGGGACTAGCGGGAGGGTTGGCCCCACAGATACGCAGTATTTT
>TRBV9|-|15|TRBD2|TRBJ2-7
CASSEGTSGVYEQYF
TGTGCCAGCAGCGAGGGGACTAGCGGGGTTTACGAGCAGTACTTC
>TRBV12-5|-|16|TRBD1|TRBJ1-6
CASGLVLGQVNSPLHF
TGTGCTAGTGGTTTGGTACTGGGACAGGTTAATTCACCCCTCCACTTT
>TRBV30|-|14|-|TRBJ2-1
CAWSGLVGVNEQFF
TGTGCCTGGAGTGGACTAGTAGGGGTCAATGAGCAGTTCTTC
>TRBV7-9|-|14|-|TRBJ2-3
CAHSLETGTDTQYF
TGTGCCCACTCTCTTGAGACAGGCACAGATACGCAGTATTTT
>TRBV30|-|15|-|TRBJ1-6
CAWTFRGGMNSPLHF
TGTGCCTGGACTTTCCGGGGAGGGATGAATTCACCCCTCCACTTT
>TRBV10-1|-|14|-|TRBJ1-6
CASSQGSYNSPLHF
TGCGCCAGCTCCCAGGGCTCCTATAATTCACCCCTCCACTTT
>TRBV27|-|16|TRBD1|TRBJ1-5
CASSHGQVTSNQPQHF
TGTGCCAGCAGTCACGGACAGGTGACGAGCAATCAGCCCCAGCATTTT